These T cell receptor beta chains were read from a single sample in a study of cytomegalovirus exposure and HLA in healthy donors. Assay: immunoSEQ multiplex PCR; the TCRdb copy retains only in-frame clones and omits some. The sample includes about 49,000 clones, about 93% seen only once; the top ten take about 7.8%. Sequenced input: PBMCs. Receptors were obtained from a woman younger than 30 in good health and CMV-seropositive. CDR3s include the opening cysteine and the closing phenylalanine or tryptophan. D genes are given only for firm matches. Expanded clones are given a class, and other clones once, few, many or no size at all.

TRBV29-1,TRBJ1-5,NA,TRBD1,TGCAGCTCGTCGACAGGGGGCGCGGGTCAGCCCCAGCATTTT,CSSSTGGAGQPQHF
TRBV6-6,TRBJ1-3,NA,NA,TGTGCCAGCAGTTACTCGGGAGGTAAAGGAAACACCATATATTTT,CASSYSGGKGNTIYF
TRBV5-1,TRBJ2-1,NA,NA,TGCGCCAGCAGCTTGGGCCTAGCCGAGAATGAGCAGTTCTTC,CASSLGLAENEQFF
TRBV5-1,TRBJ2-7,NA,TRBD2,TGCGCCAGCAGCTTGGCTTCGACTAGCGGGAGGATTTCCTACGAGCAGTACTTC,CASSLASTSGRISYEQYF
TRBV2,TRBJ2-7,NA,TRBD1,TGTGCCAGCAGTGAAGACAGGGGGCGCTTCCACGAGCAGTACTTC,CASSEDRGRFHEQYF
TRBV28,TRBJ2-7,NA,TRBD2,TGTGCCAGCAGTGGGCTAGCGGGAGTTGAGTACTTC,CASSGLAGVEYF
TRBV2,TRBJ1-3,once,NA,TGTGCCAGCAGTGAAGCGAGACCGTCAGGAGGAAACACCATATATTTT,CASSEARPSGGNTIYF
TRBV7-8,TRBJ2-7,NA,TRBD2,TGTGCCAGCAGCTTAGGGTCTAGCGGGATGGGATACGAGCAGTACTTC,CASSLGSSGMGYEQYF
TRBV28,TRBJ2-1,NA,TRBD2,TGTGCCAGCAGTTTACTAGCGGGAGGGCCCACCAATGAGCAGTTCTTC,CASSLLAGGPTNEQFF
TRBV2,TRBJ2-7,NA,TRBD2,TGTGCCAGCAGCTACCGACTAGCGGGAGGGCGTAACGAGCAGTACTTC,CASSYRLAGGRNEQYF
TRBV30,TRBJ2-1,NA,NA,TGTGCCTGGAGCCCCTCCCCGGGAAAGCAGTTCTTC,CAWSPSPGKQFF
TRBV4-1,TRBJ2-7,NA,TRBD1,TGCGCCAGCAGCCAAGGCGGACAGGGACTCGGCTACGAGCAGTACTTC,CASSQGGQGLGYEQYF
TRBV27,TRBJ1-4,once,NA,TGTGCCAGCAGTTTCCCCCCTTATGAAAAACTGTTTTTT,CASSFPPYEKLFF
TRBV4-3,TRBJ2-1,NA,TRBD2,TGCGCCAGCAGCCAAGATGGGGTGGGGACTGGGACTAGCGGGAGGGCCACAAATGAGCAGTTCTTC,CASSQDGVGTGTSGRATNEQFF
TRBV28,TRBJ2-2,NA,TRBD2,TGTGCCAGCAGTTTCGGCGGGAGGGCGGCCGGGGAGCTGTTTTTT,CASSFGGRAAGELFF
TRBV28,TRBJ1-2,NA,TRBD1,TGTGCCAGCAGCGCGGGACAGACTAACTATGGCTACACCTTC,CASSAGQTNYGYTF
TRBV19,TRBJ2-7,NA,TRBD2,TGTGCCAGTAGTATGGTAGGGACACCGACTAGCGGGAGTGACGAGCAGTACTTC,CASSMVGTPTSGSDEQYF
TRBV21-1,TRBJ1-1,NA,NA,TGTGCCAGCAAGGGGAGGCCCAACCCGATGAACACTGAAGCTTTCTTT,CASKGRPNPMNTEAFF
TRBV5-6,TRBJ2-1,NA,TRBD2,TGTGCCAGCAAGGATACCTTAGCTAGCGGGATGGGTGAGCAGTTCTTC,CASKDTLASGMGEQFF
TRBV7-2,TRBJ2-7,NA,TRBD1,TGTGCCAGCAGACGGGACAGGGGGGCCTACGAGCAGTACTTC,CASRRDRGAYEQYF
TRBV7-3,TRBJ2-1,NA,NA,TGTGCCAGGGCTGGAGGCGATGAGCAGTTCTTC,CARAGGDEQFF
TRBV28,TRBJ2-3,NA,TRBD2,TGTGCCAGCAGTTTAACGACTAGCGGTGATACGCAGTATTTT,CASSLTTSGDTQYF
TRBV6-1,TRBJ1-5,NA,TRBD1,TGTGCCAGCCGCGACAGGGTCGAAGGACAGCCCCAGCATTTT,CASRDRVEGQPQHF
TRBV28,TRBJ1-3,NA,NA,TGTGCCAGCAGTTTAATACGACAGAGCTCTGGAAACACCATATATTTT,CASSLIRQSSGNTIYF
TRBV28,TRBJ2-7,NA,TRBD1,TGTGCCAGCAGTCCGACCGGGACAGGGGCCTACGAGCAGTACTTC,CASSPTGTGAYEQYF
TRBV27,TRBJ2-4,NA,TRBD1,TGTGCCAGCAGAACAAGGGGACAGGGGTCCAAAAACATTCAGTACTTC,CASRTRGQGSKNIQYF
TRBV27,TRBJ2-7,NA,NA,TGTGCCAGCAGTTTATCGAGGCCCGACGAGCAGTACTTC,CASSLSRPDEQYF
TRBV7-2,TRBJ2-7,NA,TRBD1,TGTGCCAGCAGCCAAGGACAGGGGGTTCTAGGAGTAGCCTACGAGCAGTACTTC,CASSQGQGVLGVAYEQYF